Sequencing of this TCR beta chain was carried out in a study of T cell repertoires in ileal Crohn's disease. At the level of the study: Postoperative therapy was given to about half: some eleven thiopurines, roughly 18 anti-TNF agents.

Study findings and constraints: Postoperative endoscopy occurred within one year, median roughly 7.1 months. Every patient over 26.8% clonality showed endoscopic recurrence.

With respect to this clone: Its target is not known.

TCRB immunosequencing input was about 0.55 micrograms of biopsy DNA per sample. TCRdb's copy holds only in-frame clones and misses some; the assay was immunoSEQ multiplex PCR. This table holds about 60,000 clones, roughly nine tenths found once. V was shortened by 1 base and J by 4 bases, with 14 bases between the two germline ends. The CDR3 loop spans 16 amino acids. Germline V gene sequence: CDR1 MGHRA, CDR2 YSYEKL. Noted time point: neoterminal ileum biopsy at postoperative endoscopy, about 6 months after surgery. This chain connects TRBV4-1 to TRBJ1-3; maybe TRBD1 (5 bases). The clonotype comes from an adult with Crohn's disease. Sequencing used ileal tissue. The CDR3 bases are TGCGCCAGCAGCCAAGCACCAGACAGCGAAGGAAACACCATATATTTT. This codes for CASSQAPDSEGNTIYF.